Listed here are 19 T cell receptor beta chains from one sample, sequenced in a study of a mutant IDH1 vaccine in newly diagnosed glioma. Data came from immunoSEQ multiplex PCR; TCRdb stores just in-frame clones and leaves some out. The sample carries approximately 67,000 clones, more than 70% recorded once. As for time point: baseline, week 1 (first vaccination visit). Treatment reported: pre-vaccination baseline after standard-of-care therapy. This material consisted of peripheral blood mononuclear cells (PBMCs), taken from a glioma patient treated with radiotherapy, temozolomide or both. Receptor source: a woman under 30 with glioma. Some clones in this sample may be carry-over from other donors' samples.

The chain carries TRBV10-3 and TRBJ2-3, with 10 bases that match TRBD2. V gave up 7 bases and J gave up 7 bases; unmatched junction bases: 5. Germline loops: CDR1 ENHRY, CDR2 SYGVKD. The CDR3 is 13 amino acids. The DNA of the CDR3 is TGTGCCATCACTAGCGGGGGAGAATATACGCAGTATTTT. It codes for CAITSGGEYTQYF.

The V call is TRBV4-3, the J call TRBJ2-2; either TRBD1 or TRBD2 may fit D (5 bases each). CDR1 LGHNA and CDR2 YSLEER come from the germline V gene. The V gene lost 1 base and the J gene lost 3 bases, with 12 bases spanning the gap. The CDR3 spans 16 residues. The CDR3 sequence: CASSQGHRGDTGELFF. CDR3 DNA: TGCGCCAGCAGCCAAGGACACCGAGGGGACACCGGGGAGCTGTTTTTT.

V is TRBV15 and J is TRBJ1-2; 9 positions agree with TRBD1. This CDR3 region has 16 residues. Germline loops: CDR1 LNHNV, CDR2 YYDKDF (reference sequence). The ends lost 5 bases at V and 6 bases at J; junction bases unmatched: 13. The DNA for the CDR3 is TGTGCCACCAGCGAAGGACTGAAACAGGGGGCGGATGGCTACACCTTC. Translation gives CATSEGLKQGADGYTF.

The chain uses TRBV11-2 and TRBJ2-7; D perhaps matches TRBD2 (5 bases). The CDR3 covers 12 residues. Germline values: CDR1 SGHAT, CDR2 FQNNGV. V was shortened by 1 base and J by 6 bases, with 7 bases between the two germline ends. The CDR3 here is CASSLGGSEQYF. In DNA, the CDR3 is TGTGCCAGCAGCTTAGGAGGGAGCGAGCAGTACTTC.

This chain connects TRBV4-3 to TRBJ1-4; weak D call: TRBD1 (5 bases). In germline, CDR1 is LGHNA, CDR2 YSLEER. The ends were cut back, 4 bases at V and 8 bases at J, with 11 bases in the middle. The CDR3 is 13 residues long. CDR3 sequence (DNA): TGCGCCAGCAGCCGGGGGGGTGGCGAAAAACTGTTTTTT. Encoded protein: CASSRGGGEKLFF.

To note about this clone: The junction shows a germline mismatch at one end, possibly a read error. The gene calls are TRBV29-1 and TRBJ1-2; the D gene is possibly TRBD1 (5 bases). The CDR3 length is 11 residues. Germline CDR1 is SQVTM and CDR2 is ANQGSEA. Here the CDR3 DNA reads TGCAGCGTTGAAGCCAGGGCTGGCTACACCTTT. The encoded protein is CSVEARAGYTF.

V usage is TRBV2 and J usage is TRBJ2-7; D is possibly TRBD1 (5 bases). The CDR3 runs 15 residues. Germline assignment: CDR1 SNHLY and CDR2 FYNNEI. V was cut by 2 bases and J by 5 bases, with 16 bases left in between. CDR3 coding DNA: TGTGCCAGCAGTGAACACCCAGGGATAATCGACGAGCAGTACTTC. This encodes CASSEHPGIIDEQYF.

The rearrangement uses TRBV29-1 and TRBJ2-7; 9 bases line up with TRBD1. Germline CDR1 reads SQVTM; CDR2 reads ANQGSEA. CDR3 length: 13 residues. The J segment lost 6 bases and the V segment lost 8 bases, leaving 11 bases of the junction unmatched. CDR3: CSTRTGEYGEQYF. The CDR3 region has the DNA TGCAGCACGCGGACAGGGGAATATGGCGAGCAGTACTTC.

CDR3 in amino acids: CASSSRPQNTIYF. DNA of the CDR3: TGTGCCAGCAGCTCTCGTCCTCAAAACACCATATATTTT. V is TRBV11-1 and J is TRBJ1-3; D uncertain. V was shortened by 4 bases and J by 6 bases, with 10 bases between the two germline ends. The CDR3 covers 13 residues. Germline-derived CDR1 and CDR2 are SGHAT and FQDESV (reference sequence).

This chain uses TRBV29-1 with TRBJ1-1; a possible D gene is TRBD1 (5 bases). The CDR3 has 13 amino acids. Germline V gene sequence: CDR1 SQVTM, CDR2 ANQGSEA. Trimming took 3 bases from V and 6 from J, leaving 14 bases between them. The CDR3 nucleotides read TGCAGCGTTGACTTTGTAGGAGGGGCTGAAGCTTTCTTT. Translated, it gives CSVDFVGGAEAFF.

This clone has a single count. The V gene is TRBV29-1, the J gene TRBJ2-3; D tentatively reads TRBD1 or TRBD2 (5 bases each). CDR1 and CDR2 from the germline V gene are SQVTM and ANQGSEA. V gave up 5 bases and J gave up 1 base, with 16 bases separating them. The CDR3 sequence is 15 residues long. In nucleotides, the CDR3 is TGCAGCGTTCATACTAGTGGGGCGCGCACAGATACGCAGTATTTT. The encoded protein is CSVHTSGARTDTQYF.

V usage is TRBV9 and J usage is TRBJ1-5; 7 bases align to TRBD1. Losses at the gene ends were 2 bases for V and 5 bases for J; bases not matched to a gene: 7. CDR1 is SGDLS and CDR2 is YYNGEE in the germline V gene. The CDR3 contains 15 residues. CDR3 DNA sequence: TGTGCCAGCAGCGTGGAGGGGGCGACGGATCAGCCCCAGCATTTT. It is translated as CASSVEGATDQPQHF.

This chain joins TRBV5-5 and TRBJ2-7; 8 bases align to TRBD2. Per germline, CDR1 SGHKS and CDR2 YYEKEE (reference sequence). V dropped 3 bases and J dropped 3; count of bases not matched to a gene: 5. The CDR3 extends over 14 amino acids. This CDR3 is CASSSRTSLYEQYF. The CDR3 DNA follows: TGTGCCAGCAGCTCACGGACTAGCCTCTACGAGCAGTACTTC.

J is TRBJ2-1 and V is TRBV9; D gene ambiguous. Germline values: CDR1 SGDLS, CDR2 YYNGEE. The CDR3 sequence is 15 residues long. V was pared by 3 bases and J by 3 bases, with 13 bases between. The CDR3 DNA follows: TGTGCCAGCAGCGCCGATTCGCCCGTCTACAATGAGCAGTTCTTC. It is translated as CASSADSPVYNEQFF. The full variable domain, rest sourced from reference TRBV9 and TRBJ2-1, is DSGVTQTPKHLITATGQRVTLRCSPRSGDLSVYWYQQSLDQGLQFLIQYYNGEERAKGNILERFSAQQFPDLHSELNLSSLELGDSALYFCASSADSPVYNEQFFGPGTRLTVL.

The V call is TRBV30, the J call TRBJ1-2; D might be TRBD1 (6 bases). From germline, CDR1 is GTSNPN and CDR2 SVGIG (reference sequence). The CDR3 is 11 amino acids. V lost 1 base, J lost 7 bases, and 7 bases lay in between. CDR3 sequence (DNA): TGTGCCTGGAGTGGGGGGGCTGGCTACACCTTC. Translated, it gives CAWSGGAGYTF.

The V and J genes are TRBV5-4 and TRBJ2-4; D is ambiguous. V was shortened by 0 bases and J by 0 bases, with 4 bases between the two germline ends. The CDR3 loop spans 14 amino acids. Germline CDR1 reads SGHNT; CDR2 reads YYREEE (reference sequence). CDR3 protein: CASSLDIAKNIQYF. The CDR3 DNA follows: TGTGCCAGCAGCTTGGATATAGCCAAAAACATTCAGTACTTC.

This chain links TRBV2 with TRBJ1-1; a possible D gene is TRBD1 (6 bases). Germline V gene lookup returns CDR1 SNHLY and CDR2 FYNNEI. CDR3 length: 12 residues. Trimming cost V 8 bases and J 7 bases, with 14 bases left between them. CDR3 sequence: CASPRRGGEAFF. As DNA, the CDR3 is TGTGCCAGCCCCCGCAGGGGCGGTGAAGCTTTCTTT.

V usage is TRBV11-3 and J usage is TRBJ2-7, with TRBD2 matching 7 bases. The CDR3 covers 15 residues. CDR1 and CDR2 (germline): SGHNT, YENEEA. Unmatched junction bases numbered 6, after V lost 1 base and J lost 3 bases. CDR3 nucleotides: TGTGCCAGCAGCTTAGGGGGCGGGAGCGGCTACGAGCAGTACTTC. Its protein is CASSLGGGSGYEQYF.

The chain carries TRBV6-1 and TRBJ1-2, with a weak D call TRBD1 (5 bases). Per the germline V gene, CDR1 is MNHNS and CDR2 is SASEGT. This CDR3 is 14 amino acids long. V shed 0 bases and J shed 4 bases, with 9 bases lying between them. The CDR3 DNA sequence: TGTGCCAGCAGTGAAGCCTCCAGGGTCTATGGCTACACCTTC. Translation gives CASSEASRVYGYTF.